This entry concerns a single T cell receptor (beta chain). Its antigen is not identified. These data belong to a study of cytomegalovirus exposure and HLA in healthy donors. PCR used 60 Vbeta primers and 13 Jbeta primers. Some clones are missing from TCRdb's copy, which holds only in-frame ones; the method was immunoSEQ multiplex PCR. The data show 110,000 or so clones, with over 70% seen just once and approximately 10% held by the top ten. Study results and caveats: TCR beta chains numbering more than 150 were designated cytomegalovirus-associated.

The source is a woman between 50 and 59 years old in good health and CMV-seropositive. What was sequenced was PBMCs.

CDR3 loop: CASSSSSEQPQHF. The CDR3 nucleotides are TGTGCCAGCAGCTCCTCCTCCGAGCAGCCCCAGCATTTT. The V gene is TRBV7-2, the J gene TRBJ1-5; no firm D call. The CDR3 has 13 residues. Germline CDR1 reads SGHTA; CDR2 reads FQGNSA. The ends were cut back, 4 bases at V and 7 bases at J, with 11 bases in the middle. The variable domain in full, completed from reference TRBV7-2 and TRBJ1-5, reads GAGVSQSPSNKVTEKGKDVELRCDPISGHTALYWYRQSLGQGLEFLIYFQGNSAPDKSGLPSDRFSAERTGGSVSTLTIQRTQQEDSAVYLCASSSSSEQPQHFGDGTRLSIL.